This paragraph covers one TCR beta chain sequence. Its antigen is unknown. No much larger clone exists at a distance of one base, and base qualities are not known. The donors were healthy, HIV-negative adults with no recently reported acute infections or vaccinations. Every donor was a Caucasian adult residing in Nashville, Tennessee, USA. CD4+ T cells were enriched through magnetic negative selection, after which naive cells were positively selected on CD45RA and the remaining negative fraction served as the memory subset. Blood was collected by leukapheresis, and PBMCs were isolated by Ficoll-Histopaque density gradient centrifugation and then cryopreserved in liquid nitrogen vapor phase. Analytical flow cytometry was used to check the purity and quantity of every magnetically sorted T cell population. Genomic DNA was isolated from every sorted fraction and measured by UV absorbance on a Nanodrop 2000c.

The CDR3 runs 14 residues from the cysteine to the phenylalanine. The retained sequence is limited to the CDR3, 42 bases, with the frame set at the first base. From a lookup of the germline V gene, CDR1 and CDR2 are WSHSY and SAAADI. After removal of 3 bases from V and 3 bases from J, the junction retains 5 bases not matched to a gene. Using the deep immunoSEQ assay, TCR CDR3 regions were amplified from genomic DNA by multiplex PCR. Genomic DNA extracted from each cell subset was distributed evenly over all wells of several immunoSEQ 96-well plates, and each plate served as one replicate. For sorted subsets, each replicate PCR was loaded with 200 to 250 ng genomic DNA, equivalent to approximately 27,000 T cell genomes. Purified libraries were quantified with a Qubit 3.0 fluorometer, sized on a Bioanalyzer 2100, and re-quantified with the KAPA Library Quantification kit. Every immunoSEQ 96-well plate was sequenced on a dedicated single-read 150-cycle Illumina NextSeq 550 flow cell. Per the authors' processing: The immunoSEQ output contained only junctional sequences without quality scores, so filtering could not match that applied to full-length reads. Sequences were annotated with PyIR, a Python wrapper for IgBLAST v1.9, using IMGT germline references to assign V/J genes and CDR3. Any read was removed if the V/J assignment was weak (E-value above 1e-6), the CDR3 was missing, or the read contained stop codons, out-of-frame junctions, or ambiguous translated residues. A V3J clonotype was defined by an identical inferred V gene, J gene, and CDR3 amino acid sequence. The percentage overlap between two repertoires was calculated by dividing the number of shared unique clonotypes by the size of the smaller repertoire. Three approaches were used to assess repertoire richness: RTK rarefaction, the Chao1 estimator, and Recon v2.1 estimates of unobserved clonotypes. Generation probabilities were computed with OLGA for all TCRbeta clonotypes obtained by the gDNA method from several donors. The table comes from immuneACCESS by way of TCRdb, which keeps in-frame sequences with V and J called. Part of the clones is missing from these tables; in studies checked, under half for an unresolved V gene and the rest for unknown reasons. The V and J calls and the clone size are those of that table, but D and trimming were determined from the DNA. The sample table shows roughly 1.4 million clones, and 98% are seen once. The biggest ten clones account for 0.36% of the sample.

This record belongs to a study of shared clonotypes between healthy human individuals (dated by TCRdb to about 2020). Background for the entire study: The cohort included three men and a couple of women between 18 and 49 years of age. For each donor, CD4 naive and CD4 memory were each given three plates, CD8 naive was given two plates, and CD8 memory was given one plate. Blood TCR repertoires of about five healthy adults were deeply sequenced to estimate repertoire size and the extent of clonotype sharing between individuals. To increase sequencing depth and limit assay-specific biases, different laboratories used diverse techniques to prepare libraries and sequence TCR repertoires. Leukapheresis yielded between about 0.94 and 9.5 billion PBMCs per donor.

Findings and caveats that apply to the study as a whole: Only blood was sampled, and tissue TCR repertoires likely differ from those in blood. Compared with non-shared clonotypes, clonotypes shared by all four sorted-subset donors had higher generation probabilities. Even with the large sequencing depth, rarefaction of the sorted-subset datasets indicated that sequencing was incomplete. When four donors were compared, the shared fraction of clonotypes was about 5.4% for naive CD4, less than 4% for naive CD8, 2.3% for memory CD4, and about 0.36% for memory CD8. Estimated clonotype richness was generally larger for naive than for memory subsets. Because the study included a small number of donors, the genetic and exposure-history diversity represented was limited. Based on pairwise subsampling, the degree of clonotype sharing among donors was expected to be affected by sequencing depth.

The TCR originated in a man aged 30 to 45 in good health. The sample comprised naive CD4+ T cells sorted from blood. The cell subset or site tag for this specimen amounts to: CD45RA+ positively selected. In this chain, TRBV10-2 is recombined with TRBJ2-7, and 7 bases in between align with TRBD1. The CDR3 here reads CASSELGGDYEQYF. The DNA is as follows: TGCGCCAGCAGTGAATTAGGGGGCGACTACGAGCAGTACTTC.